A selection of T cell receptor beta chains follows, all from one sample in a study of cytomegalovirus exposure and HLA in healthy donors. Libraries were prepared by immunoSEQ multiplex PCR; TCRdb keeps only in-frame clonotypes and omits some of them. The table shows roughly 160,000 clones, with roughly 88% occurring only once. The sample was PBMCs. Receptors were obtained from a man aged 18 to 29 in good health and CMV-seropositive. CDR3s include the opening cysteine and the closing phenylalanine or tryptophan. Each record gives: V gene, CDR3 protein.

>TRBV7-9
CASNTDRYYTGELFF
>TRBV10-3
CAISRDRGGETQYF
>TRBV15
CATSRDLLRPGEGDREKLFF
>TRBV5-1
CASKDRGLFTEAFF
>TRBV15
CATSRESLGNTIYF
>TRBV6-1
CASSGLAGSNEQFF
>TRBV5-1
CASSYGQGVLPYNEQFF
>TRBV7-9
CASTVSRVNTDTQYF
>TRBV5-1
CASSPMGRTYEQYF
>TRBV9
CASSGTGDSNQPQHF